Following are 3 T cell receptor beta chains from one sample sequenced in a study of blood T cell repertoires in COVID-19. TCRdb's table, derived via immunoSEQ multiplex PCR, lists solely in-frame clones and lacks some. The sample records 100,000 to 150,000 clones, more than 75% being singletons. The sequenced material came from peripheral blood. The source of these receptors is a man aged 45 to 65 with acute or convalescent COVID-19.

V and J are TRBV19 and TRBJ2-1; perhaps TRBD1 as D (5 bases). This CDR3 has 12 residues. Trimming took off 8 bases at V and 6 bases at J, with 11 bases between the two ends. Germline assignment: CDR1 LNHDA and CDR2 SQIVND (reference sequence). The CDR3 region has the DNA TGTGCCAGTCGATCAGGGATCAATGAGCAGTTCTTC. Translating gives CASRSGINEQFF.

This sequence joins TRBV10-3 and TRBJ1-5, with D possibly TRBD1 on 5 matching bases. Trimming took 2 bases from V and 3 from J, leaving 11 bases between them. Germline CDR1 and CDR2: ENHRY and SYGVKD. This CDR3 contains 15 residues. The CDR3 region has the DNA TGTGCCATCAGTGAGGGCCAGGGTGACAATCAGCCCCAGCATTTT. Amino acids: CAISEGQGDNQPQHF.

Only a few counts were recorded for this clone. The chain couples TRBV18 to TRBJ1-3; D is ambiguous. This CDR3 is built from 15 residues. Germline values: CDR1 KGHSH, CDR2 LQKENI. Deletions cut 4 bases from V and 3 bases from J, with 13 bases between. This CDR3 reads CASSREEPRGNTIYF. For the CDR3, the DNA is TGTGCCAGCTCACGAGAGGAGCCTCGTGGAAACACCATATATTTT. The whole variable domain, remainder taken from reference TRBV18 and TRBJ1-3, is NAGVMQNPRHLVRRRGQEARLRCSPMKGHSHVYWYRQLPEEGLKFMVYLQKENIIDESGMPKERFSAEFPKEGPSILRIQQVVRGDSAAYFCASSREEPRGNTIYFGEGSWLTVV.